The TCR beta chain described here comes from a study of blood T cell repertoires in COVID-19. Study-level information: Collection of acute and convalescent COVID-19 samples took place in the United States, Italy and Spain.

Germline CDR1 is SGHAT and CDR2 is FQNNGV. The CDR3 loop spans 15 amino acids. The trim removed 5 bases at V and 6 bases at J, leaving 7 bases unmatched. In the original analysis: Estimates of nucleated cell counts were drawn from the amplification of reference gene primers. Assay used: immunoSEQ multiplex PCR; TCRdb lists only in-frame clones, some missing. V and J calls and clone size follow that table, whereas D and trimming were derived from the DNA. The table records under 200,000 clones, 84% of them present only once. Sequencing input: PBMCs or T cells enriched from blood (not recorded which). The chain employs TRBV11-2 and TRBJ1-6, with 7 bases lining up with TRBD1. This TCR derives from a woman in her thirties who had been exposed to COVID-19. In DNA form, the CDR3 reads TGTGCCAGCAGCCCCCCGGGACAGAGTAATTCACCCCTCCACTTT. This gives the protein CASSPPGQSNSPLHF. Using reference TRBV11-2 and TRBJ1-6 for the parts outside the CDR3, the full variable domain is EAGVAQSPRYKIIEKRQSVAFWCNPISGHATLYWYQQILGQGPKLLIQFQNNGVVDDSQLPKDRFSAERLKGVDSTLKIQPAKLEDSAVYLCASSPPGQSNSPLHFGNGTRLTVT.